This T cell receptor (beta chain) was obtained from a study of blood T cell repertoires in COVID-19. Generated by immunoSEQ multiplex PCR, the TCRdb table keeps only in-frame clones and is missing some. Of about 370,000 clones detected, roughly nine tenths appear once; the ten largest clones hold about 0.86%. The CDR3 is 15 residues long. Per germline, CDR1 SGHRS and CDR2 YFSETQ. The V gene end was trimmed by 4 bases and the J gene end by 8 bases; junction bases not matched to a gene: 14. The sequence derives from a woman aged 35 to 49 who had been exposed to COVID-19. The chain combines TRBV5-1 with TRBJ1-1; 7 bases are a match to TRBD1. The sequenced sample consisted of PBMCs or T cells enriched from blood (not recorded which). CDR3 sequence (DNA): TGCGCCAGCAGCCCCACCTCAAGACAGGGTTCGGAAGCTTTCTTT. It specifies CASSPTSRQGSEAFF.